The clone carrying this T cell receptor (beta chain) appeared once. The sample is drawn from a study of T cell changes during pregnancy in multiple sclerosis. The CDR3 spans 13 residues. CDR1 and CDR2 from the germline V gene are LNHDA and SQIVND (reference sequence). After removal of 8 bases from V and 3 bases from J, the junction contained 5 bases not matched to a gene. Some clones are missing from TCRdb's copy, which holds only in-frame ones; the method was immunoSEQ multiplex PCR. The data contain 37,000 or so clones, around 92% of them singletons. The source of this sequence is a female donor in good health, enrolled as a control in a pregnancy study. The chain employs TRBV19 and TRBJ2-7, with 9 nucleotides matching TRBD1. The material was CD4+ T cells from peripheral blood mononuclear cells, obtained in the second trimester of pregnancy. The CDR3 DNA reads as TGTGCCAGTGGCGGACAGGGGAACTACGAGCAGTACTTC. Protein sequence: CASGGQGNYEQYF.